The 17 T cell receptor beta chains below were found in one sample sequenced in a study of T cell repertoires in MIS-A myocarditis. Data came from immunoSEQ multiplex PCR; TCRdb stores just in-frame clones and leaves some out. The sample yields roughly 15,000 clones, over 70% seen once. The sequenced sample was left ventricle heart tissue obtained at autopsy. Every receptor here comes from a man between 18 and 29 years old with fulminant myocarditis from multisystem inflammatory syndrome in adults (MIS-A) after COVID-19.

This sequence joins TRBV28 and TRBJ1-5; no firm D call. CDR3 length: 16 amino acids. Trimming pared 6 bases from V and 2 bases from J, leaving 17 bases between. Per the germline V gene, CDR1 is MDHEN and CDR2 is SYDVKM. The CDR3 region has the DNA TGTGCCAGCAGAGACCCTTGGGGTCTTGGCAATCAGCCCCAGCATTTT. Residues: CASRDPWGLGNQPQHF. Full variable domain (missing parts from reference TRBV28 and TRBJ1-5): DVKVTQSSRYLVKRTGEKVFLECVQDMDHENMFWYRQDPGLGLRLIYFSYDVKMKEKGDIPEGYSVSREKKERFSLILESASTNQTSMYLCASRDPWGLGNQPQHFGDGTRLSIL.

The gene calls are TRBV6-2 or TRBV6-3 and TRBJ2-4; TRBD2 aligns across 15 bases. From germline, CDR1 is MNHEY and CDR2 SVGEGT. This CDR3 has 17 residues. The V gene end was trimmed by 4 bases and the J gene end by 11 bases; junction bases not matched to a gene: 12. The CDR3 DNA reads TGTGCCAGCAGTTCCGGACTAGCGGGGGGGCTCTTGTTGGTTCAGTACTTC. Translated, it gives CASSSGLAGGLLLVQYF.

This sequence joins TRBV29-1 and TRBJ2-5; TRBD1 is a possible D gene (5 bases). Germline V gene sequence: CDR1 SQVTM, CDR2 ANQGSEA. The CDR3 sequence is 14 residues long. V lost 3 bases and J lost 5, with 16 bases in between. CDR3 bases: TGCAGCGTTGAGAGTCTACAGGATATCGAGACCCAGTACTTC. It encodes CSVESLQDIETQYF.

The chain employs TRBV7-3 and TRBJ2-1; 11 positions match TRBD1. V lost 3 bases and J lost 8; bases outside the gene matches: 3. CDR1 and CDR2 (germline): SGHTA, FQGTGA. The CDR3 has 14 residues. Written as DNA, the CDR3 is TGTGCCAGCAGCTTCGGACAGGGGGCCTATGAGCAGTTCTTC. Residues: CASSFGQGAYEQFF. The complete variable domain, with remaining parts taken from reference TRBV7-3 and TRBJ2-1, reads GAGVSQTPSNKVTEKGKYVELRCDPISGHTALYWYRQSLGQGPEFLIYFQGTGAADDSGLPNDRFFAVRPEGSVSTLKIQRTERGDSAVYLCASSFGQGAYEQFFGPGTRLTVL.

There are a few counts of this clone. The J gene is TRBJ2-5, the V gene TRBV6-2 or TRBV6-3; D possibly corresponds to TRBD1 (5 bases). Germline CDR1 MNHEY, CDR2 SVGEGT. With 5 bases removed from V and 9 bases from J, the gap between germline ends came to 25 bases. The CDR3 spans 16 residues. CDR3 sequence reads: CASSTLLIQGAWAQYF. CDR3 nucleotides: TGTGCCAGCAGTACCTTACTAATCCAGGGCGCTTGGGCCCAGTACTTC.

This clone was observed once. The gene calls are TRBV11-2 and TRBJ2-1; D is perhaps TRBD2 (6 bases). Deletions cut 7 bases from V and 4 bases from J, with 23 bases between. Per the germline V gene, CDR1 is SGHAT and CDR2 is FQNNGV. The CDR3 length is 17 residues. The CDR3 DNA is TGTGCCAGCACTCTCACCCCAGTCTCCGGGAGTTACAATGAGCAGTTCTTC. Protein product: CASTLTPVSGSYNEQFF.

The CDR3 sequence: CATSPRWGTQVGEQYF. The CDR3 DNA sequence: TGTGCCACCAGCCCGCGGTGGGGGACTCAAGTGGGGGAGCAGTACTTC. V usage is TRBV15 and J usage is TRBJ2-7, with a tentative D call TRBD2 (6 bases). This CDR3 is 16 amino acids long. Between the trimmed V and J ends, which lost 5 bases and 7 bases, there was a span of 24 bases. Germline CDR1 reads LNHNV; CDR2 reads YYDKDF (reference sequence).

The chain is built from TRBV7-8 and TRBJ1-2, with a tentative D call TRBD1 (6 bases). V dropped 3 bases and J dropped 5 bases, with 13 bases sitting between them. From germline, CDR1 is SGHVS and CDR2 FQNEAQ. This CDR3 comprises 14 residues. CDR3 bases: TGTGCCAGCAGCTTGCAGGGGCCCAATTATGGCTACACCTTC. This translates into CASSLQGPNYGYTF.

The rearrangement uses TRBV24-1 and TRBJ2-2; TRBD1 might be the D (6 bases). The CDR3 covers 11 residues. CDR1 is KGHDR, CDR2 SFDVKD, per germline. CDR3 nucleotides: TGTTCCGCAGGGGCTAACGGGGAGCTGTTTTTT. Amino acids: CSAGANGELFF.

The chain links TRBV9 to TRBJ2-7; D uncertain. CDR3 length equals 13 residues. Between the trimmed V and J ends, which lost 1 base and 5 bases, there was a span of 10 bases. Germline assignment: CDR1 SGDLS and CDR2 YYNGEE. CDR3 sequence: CASSVSPIHEQYF. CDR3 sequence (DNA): TGTGCCAGCAGCGTATCCCCAATCCACGAGCAGTACTTC.

For the CDR3, the DNA is TGTGCTAGTGGCGCGGGACAGGGTGAATTCAATGAAGCTTTCTTT. Its protein is CASGAGQGEFNEAFF. The chain joins TRBV12-5 to TRBJ1-1; TRBD1 matches at 9 bases. Trimming removed 6 bases from V and 7 bases from J; junction bases left unmatched: 12. The CDR3 runs to 15 residues. Per the germline V gene, CDR1 is LGHNT and CDR2 is FRNRAP.

The CDR3 loop reads CASSELAGYNEQFF. As DNA, the CDR3 is TGTGCCAGCAGTGAACTAGCGGGATACAATGAGCAGTTCTTC. The chain employs TRBV6-4 and TRBJ2-1, with 10 bases matching TRBD2. Losses at the gene ends were 3 bases for V and 4 bases for J; bases not matched to a gene: 0. Germline V CDR1 and CDR2: MRHNA, SNTAGT. This CDR3 has 14 residues.

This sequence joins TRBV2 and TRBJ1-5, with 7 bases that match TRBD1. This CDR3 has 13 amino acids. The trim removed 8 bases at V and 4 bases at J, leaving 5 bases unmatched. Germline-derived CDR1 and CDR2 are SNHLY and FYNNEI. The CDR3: CASQGQINQPQHF. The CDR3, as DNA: TGTGCCAGCCAGGGACAGATAAATCAGCCCCAGCATTTT. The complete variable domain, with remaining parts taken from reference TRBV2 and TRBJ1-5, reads EPEVTQTPSHQVTQMGQEVILRCVPISNHLYFYWYRQILGQKVEFLVSFYNNEISEKSEIFDDQFSVERPDGSNFTLKIRSTKLEDSAMYFCASQGQINQPQHFGDGTRLSIL.

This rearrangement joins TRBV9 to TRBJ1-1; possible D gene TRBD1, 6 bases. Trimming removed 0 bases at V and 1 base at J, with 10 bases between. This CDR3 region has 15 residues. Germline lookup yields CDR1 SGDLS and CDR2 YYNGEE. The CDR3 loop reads CASSVVGGANTEAFF. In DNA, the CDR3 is TGTGCCAGCAGCGTAGTCGGGGGGGCGAACACTGAAGCTTTCTTT.

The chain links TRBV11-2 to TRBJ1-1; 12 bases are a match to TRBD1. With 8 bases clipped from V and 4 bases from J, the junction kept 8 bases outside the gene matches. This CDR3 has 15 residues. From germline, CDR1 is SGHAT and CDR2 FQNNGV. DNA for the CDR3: TGTGCCAGCGGGGGGACAGGGGGCAAGGTCACTGAAGCTTTCTTT. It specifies CASGGTGGKVTEAFF.

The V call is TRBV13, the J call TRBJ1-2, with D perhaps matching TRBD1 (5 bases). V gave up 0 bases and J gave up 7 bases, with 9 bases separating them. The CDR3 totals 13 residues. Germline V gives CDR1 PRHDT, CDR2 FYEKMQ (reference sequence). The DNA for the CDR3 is TGTGCCAGCAGCTTAGGACAGGCTGGTGGCTACACCTTC. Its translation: CASSLGQAGGYTF.

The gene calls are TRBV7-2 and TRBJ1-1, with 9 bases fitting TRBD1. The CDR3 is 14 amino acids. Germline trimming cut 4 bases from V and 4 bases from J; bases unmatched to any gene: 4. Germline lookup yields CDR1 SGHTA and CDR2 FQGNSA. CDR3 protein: CASSYGTGTTEAFF. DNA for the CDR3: TGTGCCAGCAGCTACGGGACAGGGACCACTGAAGCTTTCTTT.